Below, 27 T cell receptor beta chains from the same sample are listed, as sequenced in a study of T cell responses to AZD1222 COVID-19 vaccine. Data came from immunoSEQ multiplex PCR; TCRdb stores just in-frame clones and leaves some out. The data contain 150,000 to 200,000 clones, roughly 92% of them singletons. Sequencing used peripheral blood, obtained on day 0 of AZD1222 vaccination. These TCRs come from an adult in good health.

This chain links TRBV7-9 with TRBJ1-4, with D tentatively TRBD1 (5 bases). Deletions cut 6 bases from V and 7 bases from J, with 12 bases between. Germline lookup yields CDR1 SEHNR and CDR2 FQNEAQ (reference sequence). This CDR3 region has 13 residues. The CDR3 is CASSRGEGEKLFF. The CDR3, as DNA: TGTGCCAGCAGTCGGGGCGAGGGTGAAAAACTGTTTTTT.

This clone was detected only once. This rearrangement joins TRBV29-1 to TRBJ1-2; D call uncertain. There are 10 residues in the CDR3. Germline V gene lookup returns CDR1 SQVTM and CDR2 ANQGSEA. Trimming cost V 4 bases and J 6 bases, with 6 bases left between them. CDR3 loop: CSVGGDGYTF. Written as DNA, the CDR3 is TGCAGCGTTGGCGGAGATGGCTACACCTTC.

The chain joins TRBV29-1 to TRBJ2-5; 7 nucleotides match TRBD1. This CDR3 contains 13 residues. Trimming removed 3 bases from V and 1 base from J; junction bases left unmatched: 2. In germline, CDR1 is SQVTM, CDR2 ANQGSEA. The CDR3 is CSVDWDSQETQYF. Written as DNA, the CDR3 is TGCAGCGTTGACTGGGACAGCCAAGAGACCCAGTACTTC.

CDR3 loop: CASSISGRGTEAFF. The CDR3 DNA is TGTGCCAGTAGTATTTCGGGTCGGGGCACTGAAGCTTTCTTT. The V gene is TRBV19, the J gene TRBJ1-1; D is unresolved. Trimming pared 3 bases from V and 4 bases from J, leaving 12 bases between. Germline CDR1 is LNHDA and CDR2 is SQIVND (reference sequence). The CDR3 spans 14 residues. Supplemented by reference TRBV19 and TRBJ1-1, the full variable domain reads DGGITQSPKYLFRKEGQNVTLSCEQNLNHDAMYWYRQDPGQGLRLIYYSQIVNDFQKGDIAEGYSVSREKKESFPLTVTSAQKNPTAFYLCASSISGRGTEAFFGQGTRLTVV.

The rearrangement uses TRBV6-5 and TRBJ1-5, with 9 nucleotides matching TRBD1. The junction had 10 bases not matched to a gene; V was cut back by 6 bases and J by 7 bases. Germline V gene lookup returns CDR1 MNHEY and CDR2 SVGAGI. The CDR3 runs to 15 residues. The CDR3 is CASRISGQGRQPQHF. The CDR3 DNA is TGTGCCAGCAGGATCTCGGGACAGGGACGACAGCCCCAGCATTTT.

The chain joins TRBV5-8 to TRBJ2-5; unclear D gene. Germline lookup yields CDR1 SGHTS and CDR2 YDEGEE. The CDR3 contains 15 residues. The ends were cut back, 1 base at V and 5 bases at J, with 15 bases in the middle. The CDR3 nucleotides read TGTGCCAGCAGCTTGCGGTTATCGGCGGTGGAGACCCAGTACTTC. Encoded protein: CASSLRLSAVETQYF.

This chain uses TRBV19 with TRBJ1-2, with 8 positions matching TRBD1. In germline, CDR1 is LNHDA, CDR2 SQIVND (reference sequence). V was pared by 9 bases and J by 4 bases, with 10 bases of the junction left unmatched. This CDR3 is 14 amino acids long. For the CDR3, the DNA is TGTGCCAGCACTCGGGACAGGCCGCCCTATGGCTACACCTTC. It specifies CASTRDRPPYGYTF.

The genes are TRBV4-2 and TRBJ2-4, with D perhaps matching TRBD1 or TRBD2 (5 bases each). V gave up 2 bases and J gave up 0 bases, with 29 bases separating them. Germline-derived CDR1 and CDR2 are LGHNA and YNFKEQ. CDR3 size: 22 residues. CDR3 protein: CASSQQGDRMTTNVLAKNIQYF. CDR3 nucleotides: TGTGCCAGCAGCCAACAGGGAGACCGAATGACAACTAATGTACTAGCCAAAAACATTCAGTACTTC.

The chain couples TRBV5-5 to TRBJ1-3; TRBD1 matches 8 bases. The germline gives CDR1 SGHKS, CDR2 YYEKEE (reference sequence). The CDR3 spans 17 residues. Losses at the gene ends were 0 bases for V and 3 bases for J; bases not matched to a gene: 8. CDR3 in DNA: TGTGCCAGCAGCTTGGGGACAGGGAGGATAGGTGGAAACACCATATATTTT. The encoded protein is CASSLGTGRIGGNTIYF.

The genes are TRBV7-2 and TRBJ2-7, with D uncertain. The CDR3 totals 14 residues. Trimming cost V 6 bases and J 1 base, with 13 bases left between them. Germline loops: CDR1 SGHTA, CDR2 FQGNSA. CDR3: CASSSRRTSYEQYF. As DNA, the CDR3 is TGTGCCAGCAGTTCCCGACGGACGTCCTACGAGCAGTACTTC.

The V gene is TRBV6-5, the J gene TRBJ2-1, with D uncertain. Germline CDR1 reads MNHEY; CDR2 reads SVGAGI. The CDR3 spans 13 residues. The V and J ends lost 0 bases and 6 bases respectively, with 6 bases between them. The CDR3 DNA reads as TGTGCCAGCAGTTACTCGCCGGGCAATGAGCAGTTCTTC. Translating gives CASSYSPGNEQFF.

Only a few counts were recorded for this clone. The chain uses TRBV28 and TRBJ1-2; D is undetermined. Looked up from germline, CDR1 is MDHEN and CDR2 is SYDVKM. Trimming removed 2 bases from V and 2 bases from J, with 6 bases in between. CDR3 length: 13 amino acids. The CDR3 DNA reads TGTGCCAGCAGTTTAAATCCCAACTATGGCTACACCTTC. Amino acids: CASSLNPNYGYTF.

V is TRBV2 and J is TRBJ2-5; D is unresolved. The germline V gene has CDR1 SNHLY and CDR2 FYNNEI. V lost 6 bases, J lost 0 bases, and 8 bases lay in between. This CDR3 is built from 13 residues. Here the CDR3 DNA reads TGTGCCAGCAGAGTGGGGTACCAAGAGACCCAGTACTTC. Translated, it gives CASRVGYQETQYF.

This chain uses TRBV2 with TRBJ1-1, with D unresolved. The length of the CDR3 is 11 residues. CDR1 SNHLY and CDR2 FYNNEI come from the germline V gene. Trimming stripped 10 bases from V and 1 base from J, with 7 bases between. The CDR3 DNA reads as TGTGCCAATCCGCAGAACACTGAAGCTTTCTTT. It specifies CANPQNTEAFF. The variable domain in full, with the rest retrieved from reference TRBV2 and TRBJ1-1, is EPEVTQTPSHQVTQMGQEVILRCVPISNHLYFYWYRQILGQKVEFLVSFYNNEISEKSEIFDDQFSVERPDGSNFTLKIRSTKLEDSAMYFCANPQNTEAFFGQGTRLTVV.

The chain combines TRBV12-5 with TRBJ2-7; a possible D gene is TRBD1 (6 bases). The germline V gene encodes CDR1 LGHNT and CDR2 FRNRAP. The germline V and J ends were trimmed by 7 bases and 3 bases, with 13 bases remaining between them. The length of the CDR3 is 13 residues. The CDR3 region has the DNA TGTGCTAGTGTTGGGGACAAGATCTACGAGCAGTACTTC. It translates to CASVGDKIYEQYF.

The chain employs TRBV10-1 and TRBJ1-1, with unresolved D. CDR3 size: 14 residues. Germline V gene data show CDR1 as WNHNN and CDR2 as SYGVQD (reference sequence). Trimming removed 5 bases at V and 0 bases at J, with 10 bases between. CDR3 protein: CASSRTGMNTEAFF. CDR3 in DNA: TGCGCCAGCAGTAGGACTGGAATGAACACTGAAGCTTTCTTT.

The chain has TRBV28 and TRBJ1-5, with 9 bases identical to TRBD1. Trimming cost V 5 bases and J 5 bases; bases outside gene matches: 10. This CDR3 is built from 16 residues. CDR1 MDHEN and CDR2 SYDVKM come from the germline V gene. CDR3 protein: CASSRKPGQGHQPQHF. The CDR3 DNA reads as TGTGCCAGCAGTCGTAAACCGGGACAGGGCCATCAGCCCCAGCATTTT.

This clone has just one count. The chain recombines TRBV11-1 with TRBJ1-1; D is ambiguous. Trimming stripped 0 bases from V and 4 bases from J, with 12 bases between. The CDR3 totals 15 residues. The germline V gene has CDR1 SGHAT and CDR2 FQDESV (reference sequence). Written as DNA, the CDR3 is TGTGCCAGCAGCTTAGCGCAAATGGGTGCCACTGAAGCTTTCTTT. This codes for CASSLAQMGATEAFF.

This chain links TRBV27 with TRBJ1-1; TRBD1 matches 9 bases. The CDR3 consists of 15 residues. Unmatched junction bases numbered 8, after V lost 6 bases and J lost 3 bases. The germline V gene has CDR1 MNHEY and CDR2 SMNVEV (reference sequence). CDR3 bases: TGTGCCAGCAGACACAACAGGGGGCTTTACACTGAAGCTTTCTTT. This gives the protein CASRHNRGLYTEAFF.

The CDR3 DNA reads TGTGCCAGCAGTTTAAGTAGGGCCGCTGAAGCTTTCTTT. It specifies CASSLSRAAEAFF. The J gene is TRBJ1-1, the V gene TRBV27; D not certain. The germline V gene encodes CDR1 MNHEY and CDR2 SMNVEV (reference sequence). V was trimmed by 2 bases and J by 6 bases, leaving 10 bases between them. CDR3 length: 13 residues.

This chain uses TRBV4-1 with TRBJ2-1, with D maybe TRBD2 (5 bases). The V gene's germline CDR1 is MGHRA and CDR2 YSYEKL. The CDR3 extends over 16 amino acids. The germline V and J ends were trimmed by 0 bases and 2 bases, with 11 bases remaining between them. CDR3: CASSQEVPEAYNEQFF. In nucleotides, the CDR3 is TGCGCCAGCAGCCAAGAAGTCCCGGAGGCCTACAATGAGCAGTTCTTC.

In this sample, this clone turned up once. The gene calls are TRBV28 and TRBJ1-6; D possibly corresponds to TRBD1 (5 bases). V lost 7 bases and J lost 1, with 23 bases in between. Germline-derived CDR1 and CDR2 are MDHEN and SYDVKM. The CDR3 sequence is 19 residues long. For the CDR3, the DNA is TGTGCCAGCAAAAACTGGTCGCCGGGACGCCGGTCCTATAATTCACCCCTCCACTTT. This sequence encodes CASKNWSPGRRSYNSPLHF.

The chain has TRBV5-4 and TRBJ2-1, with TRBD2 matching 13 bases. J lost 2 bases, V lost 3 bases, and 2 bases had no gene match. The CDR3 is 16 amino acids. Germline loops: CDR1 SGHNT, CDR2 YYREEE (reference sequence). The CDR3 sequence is CASSSGLAGTYNEQFF. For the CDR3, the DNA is TGTGCCAGCAGCTCGGGACTAGCGGGGACCTACAATGAGCAGTTCTTC. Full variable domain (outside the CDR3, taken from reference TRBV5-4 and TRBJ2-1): ETGVTQSPTHLIKTRGQQVTLRCSSQSGHNTVSWYQQALGQGPQFIFQYYREEENGRGNFPPRFSGLQFPNYSSELNVNALELDDSALYLCASSSGLAGTYNEQFFGPGTRLTVL.

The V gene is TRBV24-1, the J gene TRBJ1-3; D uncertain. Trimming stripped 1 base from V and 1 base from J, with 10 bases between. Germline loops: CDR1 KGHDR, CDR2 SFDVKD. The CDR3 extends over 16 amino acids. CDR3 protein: CATSDLSRNSGNTIYF. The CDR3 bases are TGTGCCACCAGTGATTTATCGAGAAATTCTGGAAACACCATATATTTT.

CDR3 loop: CASSFGASQPQHF. CDR3 nucleotides: TGTGCCAGCAGTTTCGGCGCTAGTCAGCCCCAGCATTTT. The gene calls are TRBV12-3 or TRBV12-4 and TRBJ1-5; D not resolved. With 3 bases removed from V and 6 bases from J, the gap between germline ends came to 9 bases. The CDR3 spans 13 residues.

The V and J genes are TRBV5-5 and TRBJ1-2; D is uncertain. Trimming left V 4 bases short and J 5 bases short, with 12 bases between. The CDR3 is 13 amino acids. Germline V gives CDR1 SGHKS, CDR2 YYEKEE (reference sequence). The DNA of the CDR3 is TGTGCCAGCAGCCCGGATGCCCAGTATGGCTACACCTTC. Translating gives CASSPDAQYGYTF.

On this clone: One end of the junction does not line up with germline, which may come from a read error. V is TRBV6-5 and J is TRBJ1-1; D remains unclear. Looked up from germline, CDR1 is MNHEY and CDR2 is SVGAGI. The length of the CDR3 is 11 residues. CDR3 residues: CASFTFPDAFF. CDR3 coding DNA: TGTGCCAGCTTCACGTTTCCTGACGCTTTCTTT.